The TCR beta chain under discussion was sequenced for a study of cytomegalovirus exposure and HLA in healthy donors. Regarding the study as a whole: Fewer N-insertions (relative to the approximately 700-donor mean) were reportedly seen in an Asian-associated ancestry cluster in a later analysis. The study designated 164 TCR beta chains cytomegalovirus-associated. Reportedly, diagnosis of cytomegalovirus status by the classifier showed high specificity and sensitivity.

Note on this clone: Its antigen is unidentified.

All the people who gave samples were healthy bone marrow donors. The PCR made use of 60 Vbeta and 13 Jbeta primers. The method was immunoSEQ multiplex PCR; TCRdb's version includes in-frame clones alone and lacks a portion of them. Here the sample spans about 210,000 clones, approximately 80% being singletons. Sequenced input: PBMCs. This TCR derives from a woman in her fifties or sixties in good health and CMV-seropositive.

CDR3 in amino acids: CASSIERQGPRETQYF. The CDR3 coding sequence is TGTGCCAGTAGTATAGAACGGCAGGGCCCTAGGGAGACCCAGTACTTC. The chain joins TRBV19 to TRBJ2-5, with a possible D match to TRBD1 (5 bases). Trimming took off 0 bases at V and 5 bases at J, with 16 bases between the two ends. This CDR3 region has 16 residues. Germline V gene lookup returns CDR1 LNHDA and CDR2 SQIVND (reference sequence).